A single sample is the source of the 26 T cell receptor beta chains below, sequenced in a study of regulatory T cells in long-lasting Graves disease (dated by TCRdb to the early 2020s). The method was multiplex PCR. The instrument was an Illumina HiSeq 4000. TCR beta libraries were built with iRepertoire HTBI primers and Arm-PCR amplification of CDR3 regions. TCRdb trimmed public reads at Q25 via fastp, called clones via MiXCR and kept in-frame beta chains. CDR3 protein sequences are deduplicated, and each keeps its most common genes and DNA. This sample comprises 250,000 to 300,000 distinct CDR3 sequences, around 18% of them detected only once. The ten largest clonotypes hold 14% of the sample. The time point label on this specimen signifies: newly diagnosed GD, antithyroid drugs for less than 3 months. For both TCR sequencing and RNA sequencing, RNA was extracted from PBMCs using TRIzol. These data are also associated with another study on T cells in Graves' hyperthyroidism and ophthalmopathy.

Sequencing was performed on peripheral blood mononuclear cells (PBMCs), taken at new diagnosis, from a patient treated with antithyroid drugs. The receptors originated from a woman aged 25 to 39 with Graves disease. Donor details come from another sample of the same person, matched by shared clones.

The rearrangement links TRBV18 to TRBJ2-1; D possibly corresponds to TRBD2 (5 bases). The CDR3 loop spans 16 amino acids. The V end was cut by 0 bases, the J end by 1 base, with 10 bases between. CDR1 is KGHSH, CDR2 LQKENI, per germline. CDR3 nucleotides: TGTGCCAGCTCACCACCAGGACCGGGATCCTACAATGAGCAGTTCTTC. Its translation is CASSPPGPGSYNEQFF.

A note on this clonotype: Relative to the germline gene, one junction end is altered; a read error may explain this. The CDR3 nucleotides read TGTACCAGCAGCCCAGACAGGGACCATGGCTACACCTTC. The encoded protein is CTSSPDRDHGYTF. V and J are TRBV11-2 and TRBJ1-2, with TRBD1 identical over 7 bases. CDR3 size: 13 residues. Germline V gene sequence: CDR1 SGHAT, CDR2 FQNNGV.

In regard to this clonotype: This may arise from a read error, as a much more abundant clone is one base away. The chain employs TRBV6-2 or TRBV6-3 and TRBJ1-4; D gene ambiguous. This CDR3 is built from 13 residues. Germline V lookup: CDR1 MNHEY, CDR2 SVGEGT. Here the CDR3 reads CASSDGDNEKLVF. The CDR3 nucleotides read TGTGCCAGCAGTGACGGAGATAATGAAAAACTGGTTTTT.

This clonotype was counted many times. The chain couples TRBV3-1 to TRBJ1-1; D perhaps matches TRBD1 (6 bases). With 4 bases removed from V and 3 bases from J, the gap between germline ends came to 15 bases. Germline V gives CDR1 LGHDT, CDR2 YNNKEL (reference sequence). The CDR3 is 15 residues long. Here the CDR3 DNA reads TGTGCCAGCAGCCCTGGGGGGGGGGGGCACACTGAAGCTTTCTTT. Its protein product is CASSPGGGGHTEAFF.

This clonotype was detected ten times or more. The CDR3 DNA reads as TGTGCCAGCATCAGCCCGCAGGGTGGGGATGAAAAACTGTTTTTT. Amino acids: CASISPQGGDEKLFF. J is TRBJ1-4 and V is TRBV12-3 or TRBV12-4; tentatively, D is TRBD1 (5 bases). CDR3 length equals 15 residues. V was pared by 7 bases and J by 6 bases, with 18 bases between.

V gene TRBV5-5 combines with J gene TRBJ1-4; D is uncertain. Germline V gene sequence: CDR1 SGHKS, CDR2 YYEKEE (reference sequence). The ends were cut back, 7 bases at V and 0 bases at J, with 10 bases in the middle. This CDR3 spans 14 amino acids. The CDR3 DNA sequence: TGTGCCAGCGAACCCCTACCAACTAATGAAAAACTGTTTTTT. Residues: CASEPLPTNEKLFF.

The chain carries TRBV19 and TRBJ1-1; a weak D match, TRBD1 (6 bases). Germline V gene sequence: CDR1 LNHDA, CDR2 SQIVND (reference sequence). The CDR3 covers 12 residues. Trimming removed 5 bases from V and 11 bases from J, with 15 bases in between. CDR3 bases: TGTGCCAGTAGTGATCTAGGACAGTGCGCTTTCTTT. Residues: CASSDLGQCAFF. Filled out from reference TRBV19 and TRBJ1-1, the complete variable domain reads DGGITQSPKYLFRKEGQNVTLSCEQNLNHDAMYWYRQDPGQGLRLIYYSQIVNDFQKGDIAEGYSVSREKKESFPLTVTSAQKNPTAFYLCASSDLGQCAFFGQGTRLTVV.

This clonotype was recorded at least ten times. This sequence joins TRBV15 and TRBJ2-1; no firm D call. The CDR3 consists of 14 residues. CDR1 and CDR2 from the germline V gene are LNHNV and YYDKDF (reference sequence). Trimming cost V 3 bases and J 7 bases, with 13 bases left between them. DNA of the CDR3: TGTGCCACCAGCAGGTGGGTCCAACCGAATGAGCAGTTCTTC. This gives the protein CATSRWVQPNEQFF.

This clonotype appeared many times. A much larger clone sits a single nucleotide away, making a read error possible. The genes are TRBV18 and TRBJ1-1, with D maybe TRBD1 (5 bases). Germline V lookup: CDR1 KGHSH, CDR2 LQKENI. The CDR3 extends over 13 amino acids. Between the trimmed V and J ends, which lost 2 bases and 7 bases, there was a span of 11 bases. CDR3 bases: TGTGCCAGCTCACCAGGACAAAATATTGAAGCTTTCTTT. Translation gives CASSPGQNIEAFF.

This clonotype was observed many times. The chain links TRBV12-3 or TRBV12-4 to TRBJ1-2; D not certain. V was pared by 5 bases and J by 4 bases, with 11 bases between. This CDR3 comprises 13 residues. The CDR3 region has the DNA TGTGCCAGCAGTGCTGTCCCTTTCTATGGCTACACCTTC. Translation gives CASSAVPFYGYTF.

A single count supports this clonotype. This chain uses TRBV9 with TRBJ2-1; D is perhaps TRBD1 (7 bases). The CDR3 runs 15 residues. With 0 bases removed from V and 3 bases from J, the gap between germline ends came to 10 bases. Germline loops: CDR1 SGDLS, CDR2 YYNGEE. The CDR3 here is CASSVGQGGYNEQFF. DNA of the CDR3: TGTGCCAGCAGCGTAGGGCAGGGGGGCTACAATGAGCAGTTCTTC.

The rearrangement uses TRBV19 and TRBJ1-4; D unclear. The CDR3 is 14 residues long. V lost 4 bases, J lost 8 bases, and 14 bases lay in between. The germline gives CDR1 LNHDA, CDR2 SQIVND (reference sequence). In DNA form, the CDR3 reads TGTGCCAGTAGTACAAGGGCCGTGCGGGAAAAACTGTTTTTT. Translated: CASSTRAVREKLFF.

In its sample, this clonotype was seen many times. This CDR3 is CASSRNRGYDVEPQHF. CDR3 coding DNA: TGTGCCAGCAGCCGAAACAGGGGGTACGATGTTGAGCCCCAGCATTTT. This chain joins TRBV5-8 and TRBJ1-5, with 8 bases that match TRBD1. Germline lookup yields CDR1 SGHTS and CDR2 YDEGEE. The junction had 14 bases not matched to a gene; V was cut back by 4 bases and J by 8 bases. The CDR3 contains 16 residues.

This clonotype was seen many times. An end of the junction differs from the germline gene, which may be a read error. V usage is TRBV5-1 and J usage is TRBJ1-2, with D uncertain. CDR1 is SGHRS, CDR2 YFSETQ, per germline. The CDR3 is made up of 12 amino acids. The CDR3 DNA reads as TGTGCCAGCAGCTTGGATGGGAAAGGCTACACCTTC. Its protein is CASSLDGKGYTF.

This clonotype came up many times. The rearrangement joins TRBV13 to TRBJ2-5; D unclear. There are 16 residues in the CDR3. Trimming took 5 bases from V and 5 from J, leaving 21 bases between them. The germline gives CDR1 PRHDT, CDR2 FYEKMQ (reference sequence). Written as DNA, the CDR3 is TGTGCCAGCAGCCCCCAAGGCAGGAGCCTTCCGGAGACCCAGTACTTC. Amino acid sequence: CASSPQGRSLPETQYF.

This clonotype was counted ten times or more. This chain connects TRBV4-1 to TRBJ1-3; no firm D call. Germline V gives CDR1 MGHRA, CDR2 YSYEKL. V was trimmed by 1 base and J by 2 bases, leaving 12 bases between them. The CDR3 has 16 amino acids. This chain's CDR3 is CASSQVGGAPGNTIYF. For the CDR3, the DNA is TGCGCCAGCAGCCAAGTGGGAGGTGCCCCTGGAAACACCATATATTTT.

The chain carries TRBV15 and TRBJ2-1, with D hard to call. Trimming took off 1 base at V and 3 bases at J, with 10 bases between the two ends. Per the germline V gene, CDR1 is LNHNV and CDR2 is YYDKDF (reference sequence). The CDR3 is 15 residues long. CDR3 residues: CATSRGNSHYNEQFF. CDR3 nucleotide sequence: TGTGCCACCAGCAGAGGGAACAGCCACTACAATGAGCAGTTCTTC.

In regard to this clonotype: This sequence may be a read error, since a much larger clone differs from it by one base. V gene TRBV5-5 combines with J gene TRBJ1-5; the D is unclear. V lost 5 bases to trimming and J lost 0 bases, with 15 bases between them. Germline V lookup: CDR1 SGHKS, CDR2 YYEKEE (reference sequence). This CDR3 comprises 16 residues. Here the CDR3 DNA reads TGTGCCAGCAGTTCCCTCCCCCCAGATAGCAATCAGCCCCAGCATTTT. This gives the protein CASSSLPPDSNQPQHF.

The chain combines TRBV7-2 with TRBJ1-2; maybe TRBD1 (5 bases). CDR1 is SGHTA and CDR2 is FQGNSA in the germline V gene. Trimming pared 5 bases from V and 8 bases from J, leaving 12 bases between. CDR3 size: 12 residues. CDR3 DNA sequence: TGTGCCAGCAGCCTGGTCAGGGACGGCTACACCTTC. Its protein product is CASSLVRDGYTF.

The sample holds a few counts of this clonotype. The rearrangement links TRBV4-1 to TRBJ1-3, with 9 bases identical to TRBD1. Germline CDR1 MGHRA, CDR2 YSYEKL. There are 16 residues in the CDR3. Germline trimming cut 6 bases from V and 3 bases from J; bases unmatched to any gene: 9. This chain's CDR3 is CASRHRDREGGNTIYF. CDR3 nucleotide sequence: TGCGCCAGCAGACACAGGGACAGGGAGGGTGGAAACACCATATATTTT.

This clonotype was observed many times. V gene TRBV7-8 combines with J gene TRBJ2-3; D is unresolved. The germline V and J ends were trimmed by 3 bases and 2 bases, with 6 bases remaining between them. Germline-derived CDR1 and CDR2 are SGHVS and FQNEAQ. The CDR3 runs to 13 residues. This chain's CDR3 is CASSLGFTDTQYF. CDR3 nucleotide sequence: TGTGCCAGCAGCTTGGGGTTCACAGATACGCAGTATTTT.

This clonotype was counted many times. The J gene is TRBJ1-5, the V gene TRBV9; TRBD1 matches at 8 bases. The CDR3 covers 14 residues. The V gene's germline CDR1 is SGDLS and CDR2 YYNGEE. Trimming at V came to 4 bases and at J to 7 bases, leaving 7 bases not matched to a gene. The CDR3 bases are TGTGCCAGCAGCTACTCGACAGGGGACCAGCCCCAGCATTTT. Translation gives CASSYSTGDQPQHF.

This clonotype occurred many times. The chain links TRBV18 to TRBJ1-1; a possible D gene is TRBD1 (5 bases). There are 13 residues in the CDR3. CDR1 and CDR2 from the germline V gene are KGHSH and LQKENI. V lost 2 bases, J lost 3 bases, and 7 bases lay in between. CDR3 nucleotides: TGTGCCAGCTCACCATTGGGGGACACTGAAGCTTTCTTT. Its translation: CASSPLGDTEAFF.

The table lists this clonotype with many counts. The chain combines TRBV6-1 with TRBJ1-1; TRBD1 aligns across 9 bases. This CDR3 contains 14 residues. CDR1 and CDR2 from the germline V gene are MNHNS and SASEGT. The V gene end was trimmed by 5 bases and the J gene end by 3 bases; junction bases not matched to a gene: 4. The CDR3 loop reads CASSYGTGYTEAFF. CDR3 DNA sequence: TGTGCCAGCAGTTACGGGACAGGGTACACTGAAGCTTTCTTT.

This clonotype was observed at least ten times. The chain couples TRBV9 to TRBJ1-1, with D tentatively TRBD1 (5 bases). Trimming pared 7 bases from V and 4 bases from J, leaving 8 bases between. Germline V CDR1 and CDR2: SGDLS, YYNGEE. The CDR3 runs 11 residues. CDR3 protein: CASGGTTEAFF. The CDR3 DNA reads TGTGCCAGCGGGGGGACCACTGAAGCTTTCTTT.

Many counts were recorded for this clonotype. This rearrangement joins TRBV7-6 to TRBJ2-7, with D perhaps matching TRBD1 (6 bases). Germline CDR1 and CDR2: SGHVS and FNYEAQ. The CDR3 is 13 residues long. Deletions cut 5 bases from V and 2 bases from J, with 10 bases between. The CDR3 is CASSPGQTYEQYF. CDR3 coding DNA: TGTGCCAGCAGCCCCGGACAGACCTACGAGCAGTACTTC.